The rows below give T cell receptor beta chains drawn from one sample of a study of CD8+ T cells in alopecia areata. TCRdb keeps only in-frame clones here, not all; method: immunoSEQ multiplex PCR. The sample carries around 210,000 clones, roughly three fifths recorded once. Sample: CD8+ T cells sorted from blood. Source of these receptors: a human donor in good health. CDR3s leave out the opening cysteine and the closing phenylalanine or tryptophan. Fields, in order: V gene, J gene, clone size, CDR3 protein. The size field is filled for only some rows; it gives once, few, many or a size class.

>TRBV11-2|TRBJ2-5|.
ASSLAPVTQETQY
>TRBV11-1|TRBJ2-7|once
ASSFATDTYEQY
>TRBV7-2|TRBJ1-5|.
ASSPRSGEASNQPQH
>TRBV5-6|TRBJ1-1|.
ASSPPGNTEAF
>TRBV13|TRBJ1-2|.
ASSLVGQGHYGYT
>TRBV2|TRBJ2-2|.
ASTAATGELF
>TRBV25-1|TRBJ1-1|.
ASSGGVNTEAF
>TRBV19|TRBJ2-7|few
ASSGSGTYEQY
>TRBV27|TRBJ2-7|few
ASSLTGPYEQY
>TRBV18|TRBJ1-2|many
ASSPQKGYRNYGYT
>TRBV30|TRBJ2-7|.
ASDTRIAYEQY
>TRBV30|TRBJ2-1|once
AWNEGNEQF
>TRBV6-5|TRBJ2-1|.
ASGMTGGEQF
>TRBV11-2|TRBJ2-1|.
ASSVGLADYNEQF
>TRBV29-1|TRBJ1-3|.
SVDEKGDGNTIY
>TRBV29-1|TRBJ1-4|.
SVGRATGEKLF
>TRBV7-9|TRBJ1-1|few
ASSPVSEAF
>TRBV5-6|TRBJ1-1|.
ASSLGVTGQLAF
>TRBV4-2|TRBJ2-1|few
ASSYSGQGAGEQF
>TRBV5-4|TRBJ2-1|once
ASREDSMNEQF
>TRBV6-1|TRBJ2-3|.
ASSEGRARGGTDTQY
>TRBV6-5|TRBJ1-1|.
ASSYMDSLNTEAF
>TRBV7-9|TRBJ1-1|few
ASSPGVRTEAF
>TRBV19|TRBJ2-1|.
ASSTPYNEQF
>TRBV7-6|TRBJ1-5|.
ASSLGGGRNQPQH
>TRBV29-1|TRBJ2-7|.
SVEGDRGLYEQY
>TRBV6-6|TRBJ1-1|.
ASRGPSTEAF
>TRBV5-1|TRBJ1-1|.
ASSLSRGRTEAF
>TRBV12-5|TRBJ1-2|.
ASGLGPGGVYGYT
>TRBV2|TRBJ1-2|.
ASSEKEAGSYGYT
>TRBV5-6|TRBJ2-1|.
ASSLAAGGYNEQF
>TRBV7-6|TRBJ2-5|.
ASRTFQEGKETQY
>TRBV27|TRBJ1-2|.
ASSPEDRGLDGYT
>TRBV12-5|TRBJ2-5|once
ASGLVQGIGETQY
>TRBV27|TRBJ2-7|.
ASTLGPTYEQY
>TRBV4-2|TRBJ2-4|.
ASSQEMSEAKNIQY
>TRBV6-1|TRBJ1-2|once
ASSDQGNYGYT
>TRBV18|TRBJ2-7|.
ASSPPSSYEQY
>TRBV11-2|TRBJ2-1|.
ASSSSLDRVDEQF
>TRBV7-9|TRBJ1-1|.
ASSLGQSMNTEAF
>TRBV2|TRBJ2-3|.
ASTPGHSTDTQY
>TRBV6-5|TRBJ2-1|.
ASSLAGSYNEQF